This record looks at one TCR beta chain sequence and its context. The target antigen is unknown. The sample comes from a study of T cell responses to AZD1222 COVID-19 vaccine. Study-wide findings and caveats: Sampling captured repertoires only after the peak T cell response. Spike-specific TCR depth and breadth grew after two AZD1222 doses. Across the whole spike, CD4 TCRs peaked at regions 160-218 and 743-854.

The CDR3 totals 14 residues. Germline loops: CDR1 MNHEY, CDR2 SMNVEV (reference sequence). V was cut by 3 bases and J by 2 bases, with 7 bases left in between. The method was immunoSEQ multiplex PCR; TCRdb's version includes in-frame clones alone and lacks a portion of them. This table holds about 180,000 clones, about 90% found once. The receptor was isolated from an adult in good health. The rearrangement links TRBV27 to TRBJ2-2, with D unclear. The sequencing here drew on peripheral blood, taken on day 0 of AZD1222 vaccination. The CDR3 DNA follows: TGTGCCAGCAGTTTCGGAGTTAACACCGGGGAGCTGTTTTTT. Protein product: CASSFGVNTGELFF.